These T cell receptor beta chains were read from a single sample in a study of cytomegalovirus exposure and HLA in healthy donors. The repertoire was sequenced with immunoSEQ multiplex PCR; TCRdb's copy has only in-frame clones and lacks some. The table includes around 130,000 clones, just under 75% detected once. Sample: PBMCs. The receptor set was obtained from a man aged 40-49 years in good health and CMV-seropositive. CDR3s include the opening cysteine and the closing phenylalanine or tryptophan. The order of the fields is D gene, V gene, clone size, J gene, CDR3 DNA, CDR3 protein. The D gene is left open where the match is weak. A row's size may be missing; if present it is once, few, many or a size class.

d_gene: NA; v_gene: TRBV6-5; abundance: NA; j_gene: TRBJ2-2; CDR3nt: TGTGCCAGCAGTTACACGGGTACTTCTACCGGGGAGCTGTTTTTT; CDR3aa: CASSYTGTSTGELFF
d_gene: TRBD1; v_gene: TRBV28; abundance: NA; j_gene: TRBJ1-1; CDR3nt: TGTGCCAGCGTCCTAACAGGGGGAGTCACTGAAGCTTTCTTT; CDR3aa: CASVLTGGVTEAFF
d_gene: NA; v_gene: TRBV5-4; abundance: NA; j_gene: TRBJ1-3; CDR3nt: TGTGCCAGCAGCTTGGGCCAGGGGCCAAGCTCTGGAAACACCATATATTTT; CDR3aa: CASSLGQGPSSGNTIYF
d_gene: NA; v_gene: TRBV6-6; abundance: NA; j_gene: TRBJ1-1; CDR3nt: TGTGCCAGCAGTGGGGGGGGCCTGAACACTGAAGCTTTCTTT; CDR3aa: CASSGGGLNTEAFF
d_gene: NA; v_gene: TRBV19; abundance: NA; j_gene: TRBJ1-1; CDR3nt: TGTGCCAGTAGCGGGAAAGTGGGCGAAGCTTTCTTT; CDR3aa: CASSGKVGEAFF
d_gene: NA; v_gene: TRBV21-1; abundance: NA; j_gene: TRBJ2-3; CDR3nt: TGTGCCAGCAGCACCCGGGACAGGTATGATACGCAGTATTTT; CDR3aa: CASSTRDRYDTQYF
d_gene: NA; v_gene: TRBV19; abundance: NA; j_gene: TRBJ2-5; CDR3nt: TGTGCCAGTAGTATGGGCGTAGGGAGGAGAGAGACCCAGTACTTC; CDR3aa: CASSMGVGRRETQYF
d_gene: NA; v_gene: TRBV7-2; abundance: NA; j_gene: TRBJ2-2; CDR3nt: TGTGCCAGCAGCAGCCTATGGTCAACGAACACCGGGGAGCTGTTTTTT; CDR3aa: CASSSLWSTNTGELFF
d_gene: TRBD1; v_gene: TRBV9; abundance: NA; j_gene: TRBJ1-2; CDR3nt: TGTGCCAGCAGCCCCTGGACAGGGGGTCTAGACTATGGCTACACCTTC; CDR3aa: CASSPWTGGLDYGYTF
d_gene: TRBD1; v_gene: TRBV7-2; abundance: NA; j_gene: TRBJ2-2; CDR3nt: TGTGCCAGCAGCTCCGGGACAGGGGCGTCCGGGGAGCTGTTTTTT; CDR3aa: CASSSGTGASGELFF
d_gene: NA; v_gene: TRBV5-1; abundance: NA; j_gene: TRBJ2-1; CDR3nt: TGCGCCAGCAGCGGAAAGGGAGGCGCCCCTCGGGCAGGATCCTACAATGAGCAGTTCTTC; CDR3aa: CASSGKGGAPRAGSYNEQFF
d_gene: TRBD2; v_gene: TRBV5-1; abundance: NA; j_gene: TRBJ2-3; CDR3nt: TGCGCCAGCAGCTTCTCGGGAGGGGGCACAGATACGCAGTATTTT; CDR3aa: CASSFSGGGTDTQYF
d_gene: NA; v_gene: TRBV28; abundance: once; j_gene: TRBJ2-4; CDR3nt: TGTGCCAGCAGTAACCTACTAACGGGACAAAAAAACATTCAGTACTTC; CDR3aa: CASSNLLTGQKNIQYF
d_gene: TRBD1; v_gene: TRBV5-1; abundance: NA; j_gene: TRBJ1-6; CDR3nt: TGCGCCAGCAGCTTACAGGGGGCTAGTGATTCACCCCTCCACTTT; CDR3aa: CASSLQGASDSPLHF
d_gene: NA; v_gene: TRBV5-8; abundance: NA; j_gene: TRBJ1-1; CDR3nt: TGTGCCAGCAGCTTGAGTCAGGGGCGGATTAGCACTGAAGCTTTCTTT; CDR3aa: CASSLSQGRISTEAFF
d_gene: NA; v_gene: TRBV7-9; abundance: NA; j_gene: TRBJ1-1; CDR3nt: TGTGCCAGCAGCTTGATTACAGGGTTCCACACTGAAGCTTTCTTT; CDR3aa: CASSLITGFHTEAFF
d_gene: TRBD1; v_gene: TRBV4-1; abundance: NA; j_gene: TRBJ1-5; CDR3nt: TGCGCCAGCAGCCAAGATCGACCCACAGGGGGCTACGAATATAGCAATCAGCCCCAGCATTTT; CDR3aa: CASSQDRPTGGYEYSNQPQHF
d_gene: NA; v_gene: TRBV28; abundance: NA; j_gene: TRBJ1-4; CDR3nt: TGTGCCAGCCTCGGGGGGGAGGTTGGTGAAAAACTGTTTTTT; CDR3aa: CASLGGEVGEKLFF
d_gene: NA; v_gene: TRBV5-1; abundance: NA; j_gene: TRBJ1-5; CDR3nt: TGCGCCAGCAGCTTGGCAGGGAATAGCAATCAGCCCCAGCATTTT; CDR3aa: CASSLAGNSNQPQHF
d_gene: NA; v_gene: TRBV6-1; abundance: NA; j_gene: TRBJ2-7; CDR3nt: TGTGCCAGCAGCCAGATGCCCTCCTACGAGCAGTACTTC; CDR3aa: CASSQMPSYEQYF
d_gene: TRBD1; v_gene: TRBV5-1; abundance: NA; j_gene: TRBJ1-3; CDR3nt: TGCGCCAGCAGCTTAGGCGGGACAGGATCTGGAAACACCATATATTTT; CDR3aa: CASSLGGTGSGNTIYF
d_gene: NA; v_gene: TRBV5-6; abundance: NA; j_gene: TRBJ2-2; CDR3nt: TGTGCCAGCAGCTTCGCAAGACCTACTAGCTCCGGGGAGCTGTTTTTT; CDR3aa: CASSFARPTSSGELFF
d_gene: TRBD1; v_gene: TRBV16; abundance: NA; j_gene: TRBJ1-1; CDR3nt: TGTGCCAGCAGCCGCACCGGGACAGGAGGAAACACTGAAGCTTTCTTT; CDR3aa: CASSRTGTGGNTEAFF
d_gene: NA; v_gene: TRBV11-2; abundance: few; j_gene: TRBJ2-7; CDR3nt: TGTGCCAGCAGCTTAGACGGTGCCTACGAGCAGTACTTC; CDR3aa: CASSLDGAYEQYF
d_gene: NA; v_gene: TRBV11-2; abundance: NA; j_gene: TRBJ1-5; CDR3nt: TGTGCCAGCAGCCCGCGGGTCTTAGGGAGAGGGCAGCCCCAGCATTTT; CDR3aa: CASSPRVLGRGQPQHF
d_gene: NA; v_gene: TRBV2; abundance: once; j_gene: TRBJ2-1; CDR3nt: TGTGCCAGCAGTGGCTGGGAAAGGGGTTACAATGAGCAGTTCTTC; CDR3aa: CASSGWERGYNEQFF
d_gene: TRBD2; v_gene: TRBV7-9; abundance: NA; j_gene: TRBJ2-2; CDR3nt: TGTGCCAGCAGCACAGGACTAGCGGGTGACACCGGGGAGCTGTTTTTT; CDR3aa: CASSTGLAGDTGELFF
d_gene: NA; v_gene: TRBV5-6; abundance: NA; j_gene: TRBJ2-3; CDR3nt: TGTGCCAGCAGTGAGACCGGGACAGATACGCAGTATTTT; CDR3aa: CASSETGTDTQYF
d_gene: NA; v_gene: TRBV6-5; abundance: NA; j_gene: TRBJ1-2; CDR3nt: TGTGCCAGCAGTTTCCGGGACACAGAGATAAACTATGGCTACACCTTC; CDR3aa: CASSFRDTEINYGYTF
d_gene: NA; v_gene: TRBV5-1; abundance: NA; j_gene: TRBJ1-4; CDR3nt: TGCGCCAGCAGCTTGGAGGGGCGGTTGAATGAAAAACTGTTTTTT; CDR3aa: CASSLEGRLNEKLFF
d_gene: NA; v_gene: TRBV5-6; abundance: few; j_gene: TRBJ2-1; CDR3nt: TGTGCCAGCAGCCTTGAGCGGAATGAGCAGTTCTTC; CDR3aa: CASSLERNEQFF
d_gene: TRBD2; v_gene: TRBV5-1; abundance: NA; j_gene: TRBJ2-2; CDR3nt: TGCGCCAGCAGCCTCAGCGGGAGTGGCACCGGGGAGCTGTTTTTT; CDR3aa: CASSLSGSGTGELFF
d_gene: TRBD1; v_gene: TRBV6-6; abundance: few; j_gene: TRBJ1-4; CDR3nt: TGTGCCAGCAGCGGGGACAGGGAAATAGAAAAACTGTTTTTT; CDR3aa: CASSGDREIEKLFF
d_gene: NA; v_gene: TRBV7-9; abundance: NA; j_gene: TRBJ2-3; CDR3nt: TGTGCCAGCAGTCTCGGGAGCACAGATACGCAGTATTTT; CDR3aa: CASSLGSTDTQYF
d_gene: TRBD2; v_gene: TRBV10-3; abundance: NA; j_gene: TRBJ2-1; CDR3nt: TGTGCCATGAGGGGAGATAGCGGGGGGCCGGGGAATGAGCAGTTCTTC; CDR3aa: CAMRGDSGGPGNEQFF
d_gene: NA; v_gene: TRBV6-4; abundance: NA; j_gene: TRBJ2-1; CDR3nt: TGTGCCAGCAGTGGCCAAGGGGTCTCCTACAATGAGCAGTTCTTC; CDR3aa: CASSGQGVSYNEQFF
d_gene: TRBD1; v_gene: TRBV7-2; abundance: NA; j_gene: TRBJ1-1; CDR3nt: TGTGCCAGCAGCTTAGCCCCCGACAGGGACTCTGAAGCTTTCTTT; CDR3aa: CASSLAPDRDSEAFF
d_gene: NA; v_gene: TRBV5-4; abundance: NA; j_gene: TRBJ2-7; CDR3nt: TGTGCCAGCAGCCACCGACAGGAAGCCTACGAGCAGTACTTC; CDR3aa: CASSHRQEAYEQYF
d_gene: TRBD2; v_gene: TRBV30; abundance: NA; j_gene: TRBJ2-1; CDR3nt: TGTGCCTGGGGTGACTCGGGACTAGCGGGGTCTTACAATGAGCAGTTCTTC; CDR3aa: CAWGDSGLAGSYNEQFF
d_gene: TRBD1; v_gene: TRBV9; abundance: NA; j_gene: TRBJ2-1; CDR3nt: TGTGCCAGCAGCGAGGGGACAGGGCTCCCGGTCTACAATGAGCAGTTCTTC; CDR3aa: CASSEGTGLPVYNEQFF
d_gene: TRBD1; v_gene: TRBV25-1; abundance: NA; j_gene: TRBJ1-2; CDR3nt: TGTGCCAGCAGTGGCGGGACAGGGATCAATGGCTACACCTTC; CDR3aa: CASSGGTGINGYTF
d_gene: TRBD1; v_gene: TRBV7-9; abundance: NA; j_gene: TRBJ1-1; CDR3nt: TGTGCCAGCAGCTTAGTGCGGACAGGGGATAACACTGAAGCTTTCTTT; CDR3aa: CASSLVRTGDNTEAFF
d_gene: NA; v_gene: TRBV30; abundance: NA; j_gene: TRBJ1-6; CDR3nt: TGTGCCTGGTCCAGCGGCAGCTCCTATAATTCACCCCTCCACTTT; CDR3aa: CAWSSGSSYNSPLHF
d_gene: TRBD1; v_gene: TRBV7-9; abundance: NA; j_gene: TRBJ2-2; CDR3nt: TGTGCCAGCAGCCAGGCCGGGACAGGCCCCGGGGAGCTGTTTTTT; CDR3aa: CASSQAGTGPGELFF
d_gene: TRBD1; v_gene: TRBV11-2; abundance: NA; j_gene: TRBJ1-4; CDR3nt: TGTGCCAGCAGCCTCAGGGGACAGGACGATGAAAAACTGTTTTTT; CDR3aa: CASSLRGQDDEKLFF
d_gene: TRBD2; v_gene: TRBV5-4; abundance: NA; j_gene: TRBJ2-3; CDR3nt: TGTGCCAGCAGCTCCGGACTAGCGGGGAACACAGATACGCAGTATTTT; CDR3aa: CASSSGLAGNTDTQYF
d_gene: NA; v_gene: TRBV5-4; abundance: NA; j_gene: TRBJ1-1; CDR3nt: TGTGCCAGCAGTCCTACAGCGGGGAGCACTGAAGCTTTCTTT; CDR3aa: CASSPTAGSTEAFF
d_gene: NA; v_gene: TRBV10-3; abundance: NA; j_gene: TRBJ2-7; CDR3nt: TGTGCCATCTCTCCGGGCAGGGGAGACGAGCAGTACTTC; CDR3aa: CAISPGRGDEQYF
d_gene: NA; v_gene: TRBV2; abundance: NA; j_gene: TRBJ2-7; CDR3nt: TGTGCCAGCAGTGTCGCAGGGGAGTTCTACGAGCAGTACTTC; CDR3aa: CASSVAGEFYEQYF
d_gene: NA; v_gene: TRBV10-3; abundance: few; j_gene: TRBJ2-7; CDR3nt: TGTGCCATCAGTGAGTCTGGGAGGGGGTCCTACGAGCAGTACTTC; CDR3aa: CAISESGRGSYEQYF
d_gene: TRBD1; v_gene: TRBV9; abundance: NA; j_gene: TRBJ2-2; CDR3nt: TGTGCCAGCAGCACGGGACAGGCGAACACCGGGGAGCTGTTTTTT; CDR3aa: CASSTGQANTGELFF
d_gene: NA; v_gene: TRBV7-2; abundance: NA; j_gene: TRBJ2-3; CDR3nt: TGTGCCAGCAGCTTAGCGACCCCGAGGGGAGGAGATACGCAGTATTTT; CDR3aa: CASSLATPRGGDTQYF